This entry describes one T cell receptor beta chain. Its specific antigen is unknown. Per-base quality was not reported, and no clone a single base away is much larger than it. Receptors were amplified or captured by PCR. Sequencing relied on an Illumina HiSeq 2500. To normalize quantification of the TCRbeta repertoire, the TCR libraries were built with molecular barcoding that relied on unique molecular identifiers. The public reads were reprocessed in TCRdb via fastp at Q25 and MiXCR, keeping in-frame beta chains. Rows with one shared CDR3 protein collapse into an entry with the most common genes and DNA. The sample table lists 500,000 or so distinct CDR3 sequences, approximately 32% of them with a count of one. The ten most abundant clones make up 2% to 3% of the sample. The V and J ends are trimmed by 0 bases and 2 bases, leaving 13 bases between them. Based on the germline V gene, the CDR1 and CDR2 sequences are MNHEY and SVGAGI. Inclusive of the bounding cysteine and phenylalanine, the CDR3 is 16 residues long. CDR3 DNA is the only sequence kept; it has 48 bases, read in frame from the first base.

These data come from a study of T-cell reconstitution after alpha-beta-depleted transplantation in children (dated by TCRdb to about 2016). A note on the overall study: Using TCR repertoire profiling, the study quantitatively followed how T-cell immune reconstitution unfolded in children after TCRalphabeta/CD19-depleted allogeneic hematopoietic cell transplantation.

This receptor was identified in a human donor who donated a stem cell graft to a child with aplastic anemia. The rearrangement joined TRBV6-5 to TRBJ1-2; possibly the D gene is TRBD1, per 5 matching bases. The input for sequencing was PBMCs from the stem cell graft donor, taken from the stem cell graft. The CDR3 region reads CASSYSTEGTNYGYTF. The sequenced DNA: TGTGCCAGCAGTTACTCCACGGAAGGGACCAACTATGGCTACACCTTC.